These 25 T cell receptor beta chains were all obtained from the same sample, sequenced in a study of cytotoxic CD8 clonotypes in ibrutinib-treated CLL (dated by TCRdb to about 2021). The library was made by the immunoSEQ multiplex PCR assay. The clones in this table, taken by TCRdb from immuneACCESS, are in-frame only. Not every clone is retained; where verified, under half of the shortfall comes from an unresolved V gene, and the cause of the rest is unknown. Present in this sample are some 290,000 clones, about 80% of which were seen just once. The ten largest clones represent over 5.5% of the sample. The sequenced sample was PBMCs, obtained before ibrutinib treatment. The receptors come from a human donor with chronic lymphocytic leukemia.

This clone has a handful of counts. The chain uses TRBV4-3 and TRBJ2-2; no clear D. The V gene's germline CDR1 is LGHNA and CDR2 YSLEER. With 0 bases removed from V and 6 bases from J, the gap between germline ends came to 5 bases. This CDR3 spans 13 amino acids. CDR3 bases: TGCGCCAGCAGCCAAGATGGTGCCGGGGAGCTGTTTTTT. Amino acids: CASSQDGAGELFF.

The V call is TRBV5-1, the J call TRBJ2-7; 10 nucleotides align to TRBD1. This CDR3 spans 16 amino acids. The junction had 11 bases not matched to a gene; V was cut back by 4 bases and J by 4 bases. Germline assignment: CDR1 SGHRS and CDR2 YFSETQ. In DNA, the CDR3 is TGCGCCAGCAGCAGACAAAGACAGGGGGCGAATTACGAGCAGTACTTC. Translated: CASSRQRQGANYEQYF.

The DNA of the CDR3 is TGTGCCAGCAGTCCTACCGGGACAGGGTCTGGCTACACCTTC. Protein product: CASSPTGTGSGYTF. The chain uses TRBV7-3 and TRBJ1-2; 9 nucleotides agree with TRBD1. The CDR3 is 14 amino acids. V lost 6 bases, J lost 7 bases, and 9 bases stayed unmatched. Germline CDR1 is SGHTA and CDR2 is FQGTGA.

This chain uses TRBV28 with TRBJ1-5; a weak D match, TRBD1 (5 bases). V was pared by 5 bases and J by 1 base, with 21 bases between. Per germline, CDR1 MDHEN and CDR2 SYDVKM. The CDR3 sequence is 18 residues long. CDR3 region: CASSPQISRDGSNQPQHF. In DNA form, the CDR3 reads TGTGCCAGCAGTCCCCAAATCTCCCGGGACGGAAGCAATCAGCCCCAGCATTTT. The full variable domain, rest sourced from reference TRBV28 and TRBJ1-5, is DVKVTQSSRYLVKRTGEKVFLECVQDMDHENMFWYRQDPGLGLRLIYFSYDVKMKEKGDIPEGYSVSREKKERFSLILESASTNQTSMYLCASSPQISRDGSNQPQHFGDGTRLSIL.

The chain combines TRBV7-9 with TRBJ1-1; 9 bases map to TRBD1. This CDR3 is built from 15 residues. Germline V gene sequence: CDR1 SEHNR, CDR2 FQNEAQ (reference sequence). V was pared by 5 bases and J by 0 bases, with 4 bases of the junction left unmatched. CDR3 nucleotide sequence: TGTGCCAGCAGCAGAGGACAGGGGATGAACACTGAAGCTTTCTTT. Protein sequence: CASSRGQGMNTEAFF. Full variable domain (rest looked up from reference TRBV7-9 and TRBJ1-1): DTGVSQNPRHKITKRGQNVTFRCDPISEHNRLYWYRQTLGQGPEFLTYFQNEAQLEKSRLLSDRFSAERPKGSFSTLEIQRTEQGDSAMYLCASSRGQGMNTEAFFGQGTRLTVV.

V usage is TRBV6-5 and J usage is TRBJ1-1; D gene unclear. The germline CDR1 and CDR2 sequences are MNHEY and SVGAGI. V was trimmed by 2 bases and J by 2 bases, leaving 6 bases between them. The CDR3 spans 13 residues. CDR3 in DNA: TGTGCCAGCAGTTACGTCTCAAACACTGAAGCTTTCTTT. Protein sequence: CASSYVSNTEAFF.

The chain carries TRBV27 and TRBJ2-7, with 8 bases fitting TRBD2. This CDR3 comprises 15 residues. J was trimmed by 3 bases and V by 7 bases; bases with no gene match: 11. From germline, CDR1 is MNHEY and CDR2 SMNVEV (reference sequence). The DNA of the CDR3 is TGTGCCAGCAAAGCCTTAAGACTAGCGAACTACGAGCAGTACTTC. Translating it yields CASKALRLANYEQYF.

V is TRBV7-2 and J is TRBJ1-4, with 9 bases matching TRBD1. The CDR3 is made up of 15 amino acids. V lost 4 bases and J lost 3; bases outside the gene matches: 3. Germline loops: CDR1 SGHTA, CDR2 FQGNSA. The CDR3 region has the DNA TGTGCCAGCAGCTACGGGACAGGGTCTAATGAAAAACTGTTTTTT. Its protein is CASSYGTGSNEKLFF.

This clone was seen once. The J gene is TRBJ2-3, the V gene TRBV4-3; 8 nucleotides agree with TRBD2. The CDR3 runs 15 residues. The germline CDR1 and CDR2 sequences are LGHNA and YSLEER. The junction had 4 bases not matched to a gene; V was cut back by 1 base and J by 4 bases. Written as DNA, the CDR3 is TGCGCCAGCAGCCAAGGCGGGAGGCCCGCAGATACGCAGTATTTT. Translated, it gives CASSQGGRPADTQYF.

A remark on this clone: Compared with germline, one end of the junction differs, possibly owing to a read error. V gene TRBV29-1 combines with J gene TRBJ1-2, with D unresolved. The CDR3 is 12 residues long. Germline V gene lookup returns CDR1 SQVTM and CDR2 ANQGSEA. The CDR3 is CSAEVGQFGYTF. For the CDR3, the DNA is TGCAGCGCTGAAGTGGGCCAGTTTGGCTACACCTTC.

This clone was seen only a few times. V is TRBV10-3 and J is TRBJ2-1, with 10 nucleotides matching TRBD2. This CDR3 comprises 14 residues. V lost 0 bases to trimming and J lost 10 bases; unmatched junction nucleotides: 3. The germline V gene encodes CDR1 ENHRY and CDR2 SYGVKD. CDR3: CAISESGGLAEQFF. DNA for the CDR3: TGTGCCATCAGTGAGTCGGGGGGACTAGCGGAGCAGTTCTTC.

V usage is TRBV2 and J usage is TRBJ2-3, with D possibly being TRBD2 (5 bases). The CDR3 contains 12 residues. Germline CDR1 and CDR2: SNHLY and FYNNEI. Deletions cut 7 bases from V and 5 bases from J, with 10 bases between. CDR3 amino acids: CASNFGVDTQYF. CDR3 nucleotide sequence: TGTGCCAGCAACTTCGGGGTAGATACGCAGTATTTT.

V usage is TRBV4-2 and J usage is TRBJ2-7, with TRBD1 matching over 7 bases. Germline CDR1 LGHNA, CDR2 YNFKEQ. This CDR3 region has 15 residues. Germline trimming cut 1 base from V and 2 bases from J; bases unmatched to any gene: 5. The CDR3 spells CASSQVSTGPYEQYF. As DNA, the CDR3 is TGTGCCAGCAGCCAAGTGTCGACAGGGCCCTACGAGCAGTACTTC.

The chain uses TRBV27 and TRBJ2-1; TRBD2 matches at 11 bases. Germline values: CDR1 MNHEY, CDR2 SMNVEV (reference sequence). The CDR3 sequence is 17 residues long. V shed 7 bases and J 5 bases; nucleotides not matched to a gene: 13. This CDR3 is CASTETSGIGLNNEQFF. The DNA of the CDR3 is TGTGCCAGCACAGAGACTAGCGGGATAGGGTTGAACAATGAGCAGTTCTTC.

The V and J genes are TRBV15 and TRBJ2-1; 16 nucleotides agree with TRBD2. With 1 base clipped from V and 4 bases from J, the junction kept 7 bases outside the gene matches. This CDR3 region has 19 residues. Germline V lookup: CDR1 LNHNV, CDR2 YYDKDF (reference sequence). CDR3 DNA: TGTGCCACCAGCAGAGCCGGGACTAGCGGGGGGGACAGATACAATGAGCAGTTCTTC. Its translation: CATSRAGTSGGDRYNEQFF.

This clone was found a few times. The CDR3 DNA sequence: TGCGCCAGCGGCAGGGGCAGCCCCTATGGCTACACCTTC. Amino acid sequence: CASGRGSPYGYTF. The rearrangement joins TRBV4-1 to TRBJ1-2; a possible D gene is TRBD1 (6 bases). The V gene lost 8 bases and the J gene lost 4 bases, with 14 bases spanning the gap. This CDR3 region has 13 residues. The germline V gene has CDR1 MGHRA and CDR2 YSYEKL.

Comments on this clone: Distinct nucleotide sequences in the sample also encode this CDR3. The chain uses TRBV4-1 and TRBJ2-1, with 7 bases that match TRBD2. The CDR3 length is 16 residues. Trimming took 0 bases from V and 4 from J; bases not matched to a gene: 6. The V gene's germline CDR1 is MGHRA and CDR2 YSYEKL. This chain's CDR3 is CASSQDRRERYNEQFF. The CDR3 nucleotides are TGCGCCAGCAGCCAAGATCGGCGGGAGAGGTACAATGAGCAGTTCTTC.

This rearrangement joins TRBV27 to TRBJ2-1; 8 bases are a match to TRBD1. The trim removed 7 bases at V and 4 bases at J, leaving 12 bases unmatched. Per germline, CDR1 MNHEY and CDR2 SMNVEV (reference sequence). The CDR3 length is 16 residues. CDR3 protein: CASNPEPGGGYNEQFF. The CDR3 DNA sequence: TGTGCCAGCAACCCCGAGCCAGGGGGCGGTTACAATGAGCAGTTCTTC.

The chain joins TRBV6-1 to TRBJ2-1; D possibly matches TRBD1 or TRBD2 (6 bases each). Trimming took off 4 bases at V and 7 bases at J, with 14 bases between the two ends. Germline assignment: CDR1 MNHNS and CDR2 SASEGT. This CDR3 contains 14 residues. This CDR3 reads CASSGVPGANEQFF. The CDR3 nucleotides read TGTGCCAGCAGTGGGGTGCCGGGGGCAAATGAGCAGTTCTTC.

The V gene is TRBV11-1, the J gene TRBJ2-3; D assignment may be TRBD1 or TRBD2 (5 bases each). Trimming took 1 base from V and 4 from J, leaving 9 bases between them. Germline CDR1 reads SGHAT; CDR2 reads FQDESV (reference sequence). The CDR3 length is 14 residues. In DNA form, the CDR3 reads TGTGCCAGCAGCTTAGGGGGACCGGCAGATACGCAGTATTTT. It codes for CASSLGGPADTQYF.

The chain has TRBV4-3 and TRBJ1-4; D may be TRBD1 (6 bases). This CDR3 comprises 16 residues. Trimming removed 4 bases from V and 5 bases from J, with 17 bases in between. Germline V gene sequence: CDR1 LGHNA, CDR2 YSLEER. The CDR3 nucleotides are TGCGCCAGCAGCCCTGATACAGGGTTCGGAAATGAAAAACTGTTTTTT. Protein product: CASSPDTGFGNEKLFF.

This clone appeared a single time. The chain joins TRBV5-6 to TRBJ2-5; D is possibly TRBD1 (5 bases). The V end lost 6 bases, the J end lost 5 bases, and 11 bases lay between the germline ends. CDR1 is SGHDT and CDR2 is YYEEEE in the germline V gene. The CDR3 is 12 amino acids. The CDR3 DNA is TGTGCCAGCACGGCAGGGCCGGAGACCCAGTACTTC. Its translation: CASTAGPETQYF. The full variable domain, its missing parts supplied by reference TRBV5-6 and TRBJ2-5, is DAGVTQSPTHLIKTRGQQVTLRCSPKSGHDTVSWYQQALGQGPQFIFQYYEEEERQRGNFPDRFSGHQFPNYSSELNVNALLLGDSALYLCASTAGPETQYFGPGTRLLVL.

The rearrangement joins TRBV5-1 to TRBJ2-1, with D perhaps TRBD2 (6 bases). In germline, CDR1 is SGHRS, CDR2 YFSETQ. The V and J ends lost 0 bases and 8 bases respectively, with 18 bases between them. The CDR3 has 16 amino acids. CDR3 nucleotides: TGCGCCAGCAGCTTGGCGCCGGGACTCAATTCCGATGAGCAGTTCTTC. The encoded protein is CASSLAPGLNSDEQFF.

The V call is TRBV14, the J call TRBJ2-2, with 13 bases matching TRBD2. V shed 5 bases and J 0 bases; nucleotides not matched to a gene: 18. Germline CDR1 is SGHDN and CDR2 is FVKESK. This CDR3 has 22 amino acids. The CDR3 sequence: CASSAIVGLAGVWNANTGELFF. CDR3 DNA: TGTGCCAGCAGCGCCATTGTAGGACTAGCGGGAGTTTGGAACGCGAACACCGGGGAGCTGTTTTTT.

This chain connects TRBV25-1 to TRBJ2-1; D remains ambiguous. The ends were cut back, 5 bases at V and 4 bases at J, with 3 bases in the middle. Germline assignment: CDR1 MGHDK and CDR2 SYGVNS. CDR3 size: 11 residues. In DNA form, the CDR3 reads TGTGCCAGCAGTATTTACAATGAGCAGTTCTTC. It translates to CASSIYNEQFF.